This paragraph covers one TCR beta chain sequence. The data were taken from a study of blood T cell repertoires in COVID-19. About the study: Sources were T cells, B-cell-depleted T cells, or PBMCs; the material itself was cDNA or gDNA.

Source study methods: Scientists estimated how many nucleated cells there were by amplifying reference gene primers. Libraries were prepared by immunoSEQ multiplex PCR; TCRdb keeps only in-frame clonotypes and omits some of them. That table supplies the V and J calls and clone size; D and trimming were determined from the DNA. Of roughly 68,000 clones in the sample, 82% were seen once. V lost 5 bases to trimming and J lost 1 base, with 12 bases between them. The V gene's germline CDR1 is SEHNR and CDR2 FQNEAQ (reference sequence). The CDR3 is made up of 15 amino acids. Sequenced: peripheral blood. This clonotype was sampled from an elderly man with active COVID-19. The V and J genes are TRBV7-9 and TRBJ2-4, with unresolved D. DNA for the CDR3: TGTGCCAGCAGCCCTTCGGGTCAGGCCAAAAACATTCAGTACTTC. Protein product: CASSPSGQAKNIQYF.